Sequencing of this T cell receptor (beta chain) was carried out in a study of human T cells and chemical hapten exposure. General study findings and limits: The number of TCRs over 1 in 1000 frequency stayed unchanged after DPC.

This clonotype was recorded many times. Its cognate antigen is unknown. Documented time point: patch test 2, 6 weeks after DPC sensitization. Sample treatment: therapeutic diphenylcyclopropenone sensitization with weekly scalp DPC. The ends were cut back, 5 bases at V and 6 bases at J, with 16 bases in the middle. This CDR3 region has 14 residues. Germline lookup yields CDR1 MNHEY and CDR2 SVGAGI. TCRdb ran MiXCR on the RACE reads and lists one entry per CDR3 protein. This sample has approximately 80,000 distinct CDR3 sequences, with roughly a tenth found just once. This chain links TRBV6-5 with TRBJ2-5; perhaps D is TRBD1 or TRBD2 (5 bases each). The sample in question was whole blood, obtained in connection with sensitization to the hapten diphenylcyclopropenone (DPC). The sequence was obtained from a woman in her twenties or thirties with alopecia areata. Some clones in this sample may be carry-over from other donors' samples. CDR3 region: CASSQSGTHKTQYF. The CDR3 DNA is TGTGCCAGCAGTCAATCCGGGACCCATAAGACCCAGTACTTC.